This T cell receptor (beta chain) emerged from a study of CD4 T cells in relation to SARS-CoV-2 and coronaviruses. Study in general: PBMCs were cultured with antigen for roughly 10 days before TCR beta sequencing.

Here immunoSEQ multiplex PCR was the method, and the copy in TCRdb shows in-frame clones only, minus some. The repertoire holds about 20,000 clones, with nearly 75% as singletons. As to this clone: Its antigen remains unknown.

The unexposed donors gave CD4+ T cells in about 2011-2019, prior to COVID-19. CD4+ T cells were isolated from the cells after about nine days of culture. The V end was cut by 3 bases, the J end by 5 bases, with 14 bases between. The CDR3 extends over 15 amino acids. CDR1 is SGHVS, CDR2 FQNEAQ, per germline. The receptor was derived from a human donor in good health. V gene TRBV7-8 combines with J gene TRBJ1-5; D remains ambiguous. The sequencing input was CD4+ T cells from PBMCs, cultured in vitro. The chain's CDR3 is CASSFAGKRDQPQHF. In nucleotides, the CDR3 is TGTGCCAGCAGCTTTGCAGGCAAAAGGGATCAGCCCCAGCATTTT. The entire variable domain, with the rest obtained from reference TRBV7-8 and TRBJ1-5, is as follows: GAGVSQSPRYKVAKRGQDVALRCDPISGHVSLFWYQQALGQGPEFLTYFQNEAQLDKSGLPSDRFFAERPEGSVSTLKIQRTQQEDSAVYLCASSFAGKRDQPQHFGDGTRLSIL.